The clone carrying this TCR beta chain was recorded a few times. The memory subsets used in TEMRA sorting were defined through staining for CD27 and CD45RA. Random hexamers were used to reverse transcribe the RNA input (0.5 to 1 ug). TCRdb recomputed calls from the immunoSEQ multiplex PCR reads with MiXCR, one row per CDR3 protein. The sample shows 2,500 to 3,000 distinct CDR3 sequences, 74% of them seen only once. The data originate from a study of CD8 T cells in Susac syndrome. V was pared by 5 bases and J by 9 bases, with 14 bases between. There are 13 residues in the CDR3. In germline, CDR1 is MNHEY, CDR2 SMNVEV (reference sequence).

The source of this sequence is a human donor with Susac syndrome. This sequence joins TRBV27 and TRBJ2-1; D unclear. Input material: CD8+ TEMRA cells from PBMCs. Subset of the sample: FACS-sorted terminally differentiated effector memory CD8+ T cells re-expressing CD45RA (CD8+ TEMRA). The CDR3 loop is CASSDSETAEQFF. CDR3 nucleotides: TGTGCCAGCAGTGACTCGGAGACGGCTGAGCAGTTCTTC.